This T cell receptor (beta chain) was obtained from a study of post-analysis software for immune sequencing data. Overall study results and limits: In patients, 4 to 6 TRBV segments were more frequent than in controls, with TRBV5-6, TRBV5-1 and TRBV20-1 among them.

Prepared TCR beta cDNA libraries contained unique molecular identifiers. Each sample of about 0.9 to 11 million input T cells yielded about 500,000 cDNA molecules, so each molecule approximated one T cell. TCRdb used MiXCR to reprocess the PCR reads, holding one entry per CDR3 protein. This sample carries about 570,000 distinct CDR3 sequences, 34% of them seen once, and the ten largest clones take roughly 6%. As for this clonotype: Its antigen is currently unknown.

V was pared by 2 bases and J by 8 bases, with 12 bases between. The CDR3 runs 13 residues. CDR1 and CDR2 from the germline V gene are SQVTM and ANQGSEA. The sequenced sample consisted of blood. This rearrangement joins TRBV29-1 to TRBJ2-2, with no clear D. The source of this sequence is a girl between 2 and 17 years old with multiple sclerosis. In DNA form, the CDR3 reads TGCAGCGTTGAAAGGACGAGGCAGGGGGAGCTGTTTTTT. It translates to CSVERTRQGELFF.